A single sample gave rise to the 9 T cell receptor beta chains below, sequenced in a study of blood T cell repertoires in COVID-19. Data came from immunoSEQ multiplex PCR; TCRdb stores just in-frame clones and leaves some out. The sample consists of about 98,000 clones, roughly 86% of them appearing once. The sequencing sample was made of peripheral blood. These receptor sequences come from a man aged 40-49 years with active or convalescent COVID-19.

The chain recombines TRBV5-5 with TRBJ1-1; 7 nucleotides match TRBD1. Germline CDR1 SGHKS, CDR2 YYEKEE (reference sequence). J gave up 8 bases and V 3 bases, and 4 bases lay outside the gene matches. This CDR3 region has 12 residues. This CDR3 reads CASSWQDREAFF. The CDR3 region has the DNA TGTGCCAGCAGCTGGCAGGACAGGGAAGCTTTCTTT.

The chain has TRBV6-1 and TRBJ2-6; possibly TRBD2 for D (5 bases). Germline V CDR1 and CDR2: MNHNS, SASEGT. The CDR3 has 17 residues. Trimming left V 4 bases short and J 0 bases short, with 13 bases between. The CDR3 nucleotides are TGTGCCAGCAGTGGCCGTACGGGGAGCTCTGGGGCCAACGTCCTGACTTTC. It translates to CASSGRTGSSGANVLTF.

The V and J genes are TRBV2 and TRBJ2-1; 8 bases are a match to TRBD1. The length of the CDR3 is 16 residues. Germline-derived CDR1 and CDR2 are SNHLY and FYNNEI. J was trimmed by 6 bases and V by 6 bases; bases with no gene match: 13. The CDR3, as DNA: TGTGCCAGCAGGGCCAACAGGGGGGAGATAGGCAATGAGCAGTTCTTC. Protein sequence: CASRANRGEIGNEQFF.

This chain joins TRBV3-1 (or the pseudogene TRBV3-2) and TRBJ1-2, with D perhaps matching TRBD1 (6 bases). CDR3 size: 15 residues. The V gene's germline CDR1 is LGHDT and CDR2 YNNKEL (reference sequence). V lost 0 bases to trimming and J lost 8 bases, with 16 bases between them. The CDR3 spells CASSQDTPRGYGYTF. In DNA, the CDR3 is TGTGCCAGCAGCCAAGATACCCCCAGGGGATACGGCTACACCTTC.

The rearrangement uses TRBV7-9 and TRBJ2-5; unclear D gene. The CDR3 covers 14 residues. The V and J ends lost 3 bases and 0 bases respectively, with 8 bases between them. The germline V gene has CDR1 SEHNR and CDR2 FQNEAQ (reference sequence). CDR3 sequence reads: CASSFSTNQETQYF. In DNA form, the CDR3 reads TGTGCCAGCAGCTTCAGTACAAACCAAGAGACCCAGTACTTC.

V usage is TRBV3-1 (or the pseudogene TRBV3-2) and J usage is TRBJ1-6, with no clear D. CDR1 and CDR2 from the germline V gene are LGHDT and YNNKEL (reference sequence). Trimming cost V 1 base and J 9 bases, with 4 bases left between them. The CDR3 has 12 amino acids. CDR3 bases: TGTGCCAGCAGCCAAGTCGGTTCACCCCTCCACTTT. It yields the protein CASSQVGSPLHF.

CDR3: CAINPTGGINYGYTF. The CDR3 DNA is TGTGCCATCAATCCGACAGGGGGTATTAACTATGGCTACACCTTC. The rearrangement uses TRBV10-3 and TRBJ1-2; 9 bases map to TRBD1. The CDR3 totals 15 residues. Germline V gives CDR1 ENHRY, CDR2 SYGVKD. V lost 7 bases to trimming and J lost 1 base; unmatched junction nucleotides: 7.

V usage is TRBV3-1 (or the pseudogene TRBV3-2) and J usage is TRBJ2-3, with D unclear. CDR1 is LGHDT and CDR2 is YNNKEL in the germline V gene (reference sequence). Trimming cost V 0 bases and J 0 bases, with 7 bases left between them. The CDR3 covers 15 residues. The CDR3 is CASSQDPRSTDTQYF. In nucleotides, the CDR3 is TGTGCCAGCAGCCAAGACCCCAGAAGCACAGATACGCAGTATTTT.

The J gene is TRBJ1-1, the V gene TRBV19; 8 nucleotides agree with TRBD1. With V trimmed by 4 bases and J by 4 bases, 8 bases remained unmatched. The CDR3 has 15 residues. The germline V gene encodes CDR1 LNHDA and CDR2 SQIVND (reference sequence). The chain's CDR3 is CASSTPGQGGTEAFF. CDR3 bases: TGTGCCAGTAGTACCCCCGGACAGGGCGGCACTGAAGCTTTCTTT.